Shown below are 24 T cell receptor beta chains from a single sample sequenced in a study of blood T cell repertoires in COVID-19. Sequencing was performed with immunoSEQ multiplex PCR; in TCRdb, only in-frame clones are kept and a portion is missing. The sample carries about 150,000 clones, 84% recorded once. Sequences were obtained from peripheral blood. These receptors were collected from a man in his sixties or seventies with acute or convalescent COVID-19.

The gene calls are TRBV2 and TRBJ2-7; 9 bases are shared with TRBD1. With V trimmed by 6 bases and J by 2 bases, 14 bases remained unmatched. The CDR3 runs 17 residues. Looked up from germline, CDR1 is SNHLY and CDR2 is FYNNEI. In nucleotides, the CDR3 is TGTGCCAGCAGGCGGCGAGGGGCCGGGACAGGGACCTACGAGCAGTACTTC. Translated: CASRRRGAGTGTYEQYF. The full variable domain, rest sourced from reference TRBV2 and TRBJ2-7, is EPEVTQTPSHQVTQMGQEVILRCVPISNHLYFYWYRQILGQKVEFLVSFYNNEISEKSEIFDDQFSVERPDGSNFTLKIRSTKLEDSAMYFCASRRRGAGTGTYEQYFGPGTRLTVT.

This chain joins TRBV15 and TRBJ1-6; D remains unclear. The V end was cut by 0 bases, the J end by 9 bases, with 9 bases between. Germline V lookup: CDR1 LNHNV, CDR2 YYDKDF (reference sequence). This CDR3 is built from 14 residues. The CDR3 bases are TGTGCCACCAGCAGAGATAGGGCGGGTTCACCCCTCCACTTT. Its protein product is CATSRDRAGSPLHF.

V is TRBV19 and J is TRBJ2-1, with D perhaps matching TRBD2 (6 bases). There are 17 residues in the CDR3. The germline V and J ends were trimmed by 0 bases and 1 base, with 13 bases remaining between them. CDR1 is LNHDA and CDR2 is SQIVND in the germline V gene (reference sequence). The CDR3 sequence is CASSIDSGGRSYNEQFF. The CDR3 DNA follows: TGTGCCAGTAGTATAGATAGCGGCGGACGGTCCTACAATGAGCAGTTCTTC. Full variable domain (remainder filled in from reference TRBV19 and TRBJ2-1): DGGITQSPKYLFRKEGQNVTLSCEQNLNHDAMYWYRQDPGQGLRLIYYSQIVNDFQKGDIAEGYSVSREKKESFPLTVTSAQKNPTAFYLCASSIDSGGRSYNEQFFGPGTRLTVL.

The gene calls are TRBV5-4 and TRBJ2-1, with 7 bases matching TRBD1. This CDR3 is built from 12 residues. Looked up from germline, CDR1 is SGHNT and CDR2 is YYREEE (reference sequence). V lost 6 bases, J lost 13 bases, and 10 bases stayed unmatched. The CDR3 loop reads CASTDRVEFQFF. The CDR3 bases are TGTGCCAGCACAGACAGGGTCGAATTTCAGTTCTTC.

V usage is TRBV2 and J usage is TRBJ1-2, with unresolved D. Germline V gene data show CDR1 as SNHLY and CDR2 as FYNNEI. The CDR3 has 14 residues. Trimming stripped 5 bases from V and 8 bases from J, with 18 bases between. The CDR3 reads CASSYHPTSGGYTF. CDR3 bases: TGTGCCAGCAGTTACCACCCCACGAGCGGCGGCTACACCTTC.

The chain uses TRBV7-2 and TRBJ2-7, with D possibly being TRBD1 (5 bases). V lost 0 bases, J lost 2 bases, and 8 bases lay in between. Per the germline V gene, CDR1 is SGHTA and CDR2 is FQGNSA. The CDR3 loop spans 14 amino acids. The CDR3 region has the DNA TGTGCCAGCAGCTTAGCTGACAGAACCTACGAGCAGTACTTC. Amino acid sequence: CASSLADRTYEQYF.

The DNA for the CDR3 is TGTGCCAGCAGTTACTCGACGGGGGGGGCCTACGAGCAGTACTTC. Translated, it gives CASSYSTGGAYEQYF. V gene TRBV6-5 combines with J gene TRBJ2-7, with 8 bases that match TRBD2. The germline V gene encodes CDR1 MNHEY and CDR2 SVGAGI. The trim removed 0 bases at V and 2 bases at J, leaving 3 bases unmatched. The CDR3 is 15 residues long.

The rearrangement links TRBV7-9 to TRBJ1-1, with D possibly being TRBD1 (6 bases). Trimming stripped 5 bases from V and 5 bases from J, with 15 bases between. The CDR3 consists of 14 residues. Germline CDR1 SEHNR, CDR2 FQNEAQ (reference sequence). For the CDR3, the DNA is TGTGCCAGCAGCGAACAGGGCTTCCGGACTGAAGCTTTCTTT. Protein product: CASSEQGFRTEAFF.

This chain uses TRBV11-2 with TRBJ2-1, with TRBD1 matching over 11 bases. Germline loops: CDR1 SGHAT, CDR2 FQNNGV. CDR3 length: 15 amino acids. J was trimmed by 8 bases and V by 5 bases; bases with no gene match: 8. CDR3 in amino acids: CASSPTGTGGHEQFF. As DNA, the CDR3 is TGTGCCAGCAGCCCCACCGGGACAGGGGGGCATGAGCAGTTCTTC.

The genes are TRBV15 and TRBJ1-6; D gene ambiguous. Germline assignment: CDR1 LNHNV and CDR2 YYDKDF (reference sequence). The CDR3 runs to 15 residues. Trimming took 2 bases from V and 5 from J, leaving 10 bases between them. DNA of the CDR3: TGTGCCACCAGCAGAAGCCCACGCGATAATTCACCCCTCCACTTT. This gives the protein CATSRSPRDNSPLHF.

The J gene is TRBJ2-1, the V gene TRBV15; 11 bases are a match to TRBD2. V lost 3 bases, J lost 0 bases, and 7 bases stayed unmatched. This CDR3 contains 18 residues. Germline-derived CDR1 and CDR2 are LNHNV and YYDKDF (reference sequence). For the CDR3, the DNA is TGTGCCACCAGCAGGGGGGGGACTAGCGGAAGCTCCTACAATGAGCAGTTCTTC. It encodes CATSRGGTSGSSYNEQFF.

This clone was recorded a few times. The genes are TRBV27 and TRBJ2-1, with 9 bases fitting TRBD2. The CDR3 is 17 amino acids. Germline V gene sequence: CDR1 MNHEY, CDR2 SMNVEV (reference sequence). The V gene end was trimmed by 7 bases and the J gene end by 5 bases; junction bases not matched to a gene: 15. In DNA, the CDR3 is TGTGCCAGCATGACCCTGTTTGAGACTAGCGGCCACAATGAGCAGTTCTTC. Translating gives CASMTLFETSGHNEQFF.

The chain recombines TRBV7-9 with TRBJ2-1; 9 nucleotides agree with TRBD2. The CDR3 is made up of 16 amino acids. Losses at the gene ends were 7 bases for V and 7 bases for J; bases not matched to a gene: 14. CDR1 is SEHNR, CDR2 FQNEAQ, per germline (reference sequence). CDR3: CASISPTSGHINEQFF. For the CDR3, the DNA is TGTGCCAGCATATCGCCGACTAGCGGCCATATTAATGAGCAGTTCTTC.

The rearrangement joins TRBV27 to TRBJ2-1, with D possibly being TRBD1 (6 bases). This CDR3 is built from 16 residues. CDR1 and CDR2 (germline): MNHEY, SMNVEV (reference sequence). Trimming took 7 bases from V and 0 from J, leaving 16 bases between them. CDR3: CASKVRGPGSYNEQFF. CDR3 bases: TGTGCCAGCAAAGTCAGGGGCCCCGGCTCCTACAATGAGCAGTTCTTC.

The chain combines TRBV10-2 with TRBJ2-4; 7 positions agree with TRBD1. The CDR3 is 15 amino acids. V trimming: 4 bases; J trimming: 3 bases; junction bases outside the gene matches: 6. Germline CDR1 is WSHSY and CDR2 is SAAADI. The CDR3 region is CASSVRQGVKNIQYF. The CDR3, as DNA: TGCGCCAGCAGTGTCAGACAGGGCGTCAAAAACATTCAGTACTTC.

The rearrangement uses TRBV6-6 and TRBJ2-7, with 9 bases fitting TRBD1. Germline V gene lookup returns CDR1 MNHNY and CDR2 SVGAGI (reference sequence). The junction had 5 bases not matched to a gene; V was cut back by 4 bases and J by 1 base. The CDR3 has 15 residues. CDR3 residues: CASSSGQGLSYEQYF. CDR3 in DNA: TGTGCCAGCAGTTCTGGACAGGGGCTTTCCTACGAGCAGTACTTC.

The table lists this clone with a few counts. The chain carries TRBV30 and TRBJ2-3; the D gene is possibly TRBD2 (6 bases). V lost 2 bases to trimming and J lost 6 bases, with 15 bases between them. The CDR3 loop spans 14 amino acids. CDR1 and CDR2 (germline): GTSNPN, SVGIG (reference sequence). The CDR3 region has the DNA TGTGCCTGGAGTCCGTGGGGTGGAGGGGATACGCAGTATTTT. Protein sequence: CAWSPWGGGDTQYF.

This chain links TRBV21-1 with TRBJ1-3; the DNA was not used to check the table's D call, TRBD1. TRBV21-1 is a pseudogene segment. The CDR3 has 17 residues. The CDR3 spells CASSKVRDRGLGNTIYF. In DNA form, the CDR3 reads TGTGCCAGCAGCAAAGTACGGGACAGGGGTCTCGGAAACACCATATATTTT.

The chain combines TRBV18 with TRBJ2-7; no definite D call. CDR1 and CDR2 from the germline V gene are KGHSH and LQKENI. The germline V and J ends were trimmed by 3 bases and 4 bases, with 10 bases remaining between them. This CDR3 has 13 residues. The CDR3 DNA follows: TGTGCCAGCTCACCTACCAACAATTACGAGCAGTACTTC. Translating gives CASSPTNNYEQYF.

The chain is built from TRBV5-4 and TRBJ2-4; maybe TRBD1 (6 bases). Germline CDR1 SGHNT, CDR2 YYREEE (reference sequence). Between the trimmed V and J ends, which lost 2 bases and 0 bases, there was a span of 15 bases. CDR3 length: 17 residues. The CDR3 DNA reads TGTGCCAGCAGCTTAGGACAGAGATCTGGAGCCAAAAACATTCAGTACTTC. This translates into CASSLGQRSGAKNIQYF.

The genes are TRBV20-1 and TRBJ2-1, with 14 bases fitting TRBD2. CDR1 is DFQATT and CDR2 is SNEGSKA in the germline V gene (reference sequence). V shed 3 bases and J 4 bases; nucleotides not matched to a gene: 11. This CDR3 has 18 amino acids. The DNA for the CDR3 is TGCAGTGCTAGTCTTGGGACTAGCGGGAGTTTTTTGTACAATGAGCAGTTCTTC. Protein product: CSASLGTSGSFLYNEQFF.

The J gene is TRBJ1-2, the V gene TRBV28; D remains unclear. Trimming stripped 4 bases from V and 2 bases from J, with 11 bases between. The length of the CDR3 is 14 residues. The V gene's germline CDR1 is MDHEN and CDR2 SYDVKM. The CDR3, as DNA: TGTGCCAGCAGTTCTCAGGCCCCAAACTATGGCTACACCTTC. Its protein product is CASSSQAPNYGYTF.

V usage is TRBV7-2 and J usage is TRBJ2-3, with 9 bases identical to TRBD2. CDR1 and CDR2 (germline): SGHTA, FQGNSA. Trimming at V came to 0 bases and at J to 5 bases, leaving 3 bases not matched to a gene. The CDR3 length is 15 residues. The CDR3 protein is CASSLARGGVDTQYF. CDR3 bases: TGTGCCAGCAGCTTAGCGCGGGGGGGCGTAGATACGCAGTATTTT. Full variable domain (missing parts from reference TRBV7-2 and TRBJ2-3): GAGVSQSPSNKVTEKGKDVELRCDPISGHTALYWYRQSLGQGLEFLIYFQGNSAPDKSGLPSDRFSAERTGGSVSTLTIQRTQQEDSAVYLCASSLARGGVDTQYFGPGTRLTVL.

CDR3 protein: CASTPRTSGSRGPYEQYF. CDR3 DNA: TGTGCCAGCACCCCACGGACTAGCGGGAGCCGAGGACCCTACGAGCAGTACTTC. This chain links TRBV7-9 with TRBJ2-7; 13 bases are a match to TRBD2. Germline CDR1 reads SEHNR; CDR2 reads FQNEAQ (reference sequence). The CDR3 consists of 18 residues. V lost 7 bases and J lost 2; bases outside the gene matches: 14.